The clone carrying this T cell receptor beta chain was counted at least ten times. Its antigen is not identified. The sample originates from a study of post-analysis software for immune sequencing data. Study in general: Courses of disease covered relapsing-remitting, secondary progressive and progressive-relapsing multiple sclerosis. The study's findings and limits: Significantly lower normalized Chao1 diversity was found in patients with multiple sclerosis relative to controls.

TCR beta cDNA libraries had unique molecular identifiers. One entry per CDR3 protein, called by TCRdb with MiXCR from the PCR reads. The sample includes roughly 600,000 distinct CDR3 sequences, roughly 47% of them seen just once. Sequencing was done on a sample of blood. The receptor's source is a girl between 10 and 17 years old with multiple sclerosis.

The CDR3 region is CASSLSGNEQYF. In DNA form, the CDR3 reads TGTGCCAGCAGCTTAAGCGGGAACGAGCAGTACTTC. This chain uses TRBV7-9 with TRBJ2-7; 7 bases line up with TRBD2. After removal of 2 bases from V and 5 bases from J, the junction contained 0 bases not matched to a gene. This CDR3 has 12 residues. Germline V gives CDR1 SEHNR, CDR2 FQNEAQ (reference sequence).